The 23 T cell receptor beta chains below all came from one sample that was sequenced in a study of T cell repertoires in cytomegalovirus infection. From the reads, TCRdb called clonotypes with MiXCR, one entry per CDR3 protein. Among 40,000 to 60,000 distinct CDR3 sequences listed, 20% to 25% were seen once. These receptors' antigens are unknown. The source was CD8+ T cells from cultured PBMCs, collected from culture after CMV antigen stimulation. The receptors stem from a human donor in good health (CMV status not recorded). Some clones in this sample may be carry-over from other donors' samples.

The J gene is TRBJ2-7, the V gene TRBV6-2 or TRBV6-3; D unclear. The CDR3 length is 11 residues. The V end was cut by 0 bases, the J end by 6 bases, with 3 bases between. Germline-derived CDR1 and CDR2 are MNHEY and SVGEGT. In DNA, the CDR3 is TGTGCCAGCAGTTACTCGACCGAGCAGTACTTC. Its protein product is CASSYSTEQYF.

This clonotype was observed a handful of times. The gene calls are TRBV11-2 and TRBJ1-1; no firm D call. The germline CDR1 and CDR2 sequences are SGHAT and FQNNGV. The CDR3 runs 15 residues. Trimming pared 0 bases from V and 1 base from J, leaving 9 bases between. The CDR3 nucleotides read TGTGCCAGCAGCTTAGATATCAGCGCGAACACTGAAGCTTTCTTT. This sequence encodes CASSLDISANTEAFF. The full variable domain, with the rest looked up from reference TRBV11-2 and TRBJ1-1, is EAGVAQSPRYKIIEKRQSVAFWCNPISGHATLYWYQQILGQGPKLLIQFQNNGVVDDSQLPKDRFSAERLKGVDSTLKIQPAKLEDSAVYLCASSLDISANTEAFFGQGTRLTVV.

This clonotype occurred a few times. The rearrangement links TRBV27 to TRBJ1-4, with D perhaps TRBD1 (5 bases). Germline assignment: CDR1 MNHEY and CDR2 SMNVEV (reference sequence). The length of the CDR3 is 15 residues. The V and J ends lost 5 bases and 2 bases respectively, with 12 bases between them. CDR3 region: CASSPSRVTNEKLFF. The CDR3 bases are TGTGCCAGCAGTCCATCCAGGGTGACTAATGAAAAACTGTTTTTT.

CDR3: CASGTHSNQPQHF. The CDR3 DNA reads TGTGCCAGCGGAACTCATAGCAATCAGCCCCAGCATTTT. This chain connects TRBV27 to TRBJ1-5; D is uncertain. With 8 bases removed from V and 0 bases from J, the gap between germline ends came to 8 bases. The CDR3 spans 13 residues. Germline V gene data show CDR1 as MNHEY and CDR2 as SMNVEV (reference sequence).

There are a few counts of this clonotype. The V call is TRBV12-3 or TRBV12-4, the J call TRBJ1-1; 10 nucleotides agree with TRBD1. The ends lost 7 bases at V and 0 bases at J; junction bases unmatched: 11. This CDR3 is built from 17 residues. CDR3 coding DNA: TGTGCCAGCACCCGGTGGGGACAGGGGTACATGAACACTGAAGCTTTCTTT. Protein: CASTRWGQGYMNTEAFF.

The genes are TRBV7-9 and TRBJ1-2; TRBD1 is a possible D gene (5 bases). Trimming shortened V by 1 base and J by 2 bases, and 8 bases separated the two germline ends. Germline V gene data show CDR1 as SEHNR and CDR2 as FQNEAQ (reference sequence). The CDR3 covers 14 residues. The CDR3 here is CASSLVAGNYGYTF. The CDR3 DNA reads as TGTGCCAGCAGCTTAGTTGCAGGGAACTATGGCTACACCTTC.

The chain recombines TRBV15 with TRBJ1-6; D call uncertain. Trimming shortened V by 3 bases and J by 0 bases, and 3 bases separated the two germline ends. This CDR3 is built from 14 residues. CDR1 is LNHNV and CDR2 is YYDKDF in the germline V gene (reference sequence). In DNA form, the CDR3 reads TGTGCCACCAGCAGGTCCTCCTATAATTCACCCCTCCACTTT. This codes for CATSRSSYNSPLHF.

This clonotype was seen more than once but under ten times. This sequence joins TRBV7-2 and TRBJ1-1; D is unclear. Germline V gene sequence: CDR1 SGHTA, CDR2 FQGNSA. There are 15 residues in the CDR3. Trimming cost V 1 base and J 1 base, with 10 bases left between them. CDR3 sequence (DNA): TGTGCCAGCAGCTTAGAAGGCAGACCGAACACTGAAGCTTTCTTT. Translating gives CASSLEGRPNTEAFF.

Comments on this clonotype: A read error may be the cause here, since a much bigger clone is one base away. The chain uses TRBV7-9 and TRBJ2-7; the D gene is possibly TRBD1 (6 bases). CDR3 size: 15 residues. The germline V and J ends were trimmed by 5 bases and 3 bases, with 17 bases remaining between them. CDR1 is SEHNR, CDR2 FQNEAQ, per germline (reference sequence). The CDR3, as DNA: TGTGCCAGCAGCACCCCACAGGGTACAATCTACGAGCAGTACTTC. It codes for CASSTPQGTIYEQYF. Variable domain in full (rest from reference TRBV7-9 and TRBJ2-7): DTGVSQNPRHKITKRGQNVTFRCDPISEHNRLYWYRQTLGQGPEFLTYFQNEAQLEKSRLLSDRFSAERPKGSFSTLEIQRTEQGDSAMYLCASSTPQGTIYEQYFGPGTRLTVT.

This chain connects TRBV6-5 to TRBJ2-7, with D perhaps matching TRBD1 (7 bases). The V end lost 4 bases, the J end lost 4 bases, and 11 bases lay between the germline ends. CDR3 length: 13 amino acids. Germline V gene sequence: CDR1 MNHEY, CDR2 SVGAGI. CDR3 region: CASSSQGGYEQYF. CDR3 sequence (DNA): TGTGCCAGCAGTTCCCAGGGGGGATACGAGCAGTACTTC.

In its sample, this clonotype was seen a few times. This CDR3 reads CASSPVKGGLTKRGYTF. CDR3 sequence (DNA): TGTGCCAGCAGCCCCGTCAAAGGGGGCCTCACTAAAAGGGGCTACACCTTC. The chain joins TRBV7-2 to TRBJ1-2, with 7 bases matching TRBD1. With V trimmed by 5 bases and J by 8 bases, 20 bases remained unmatched. The germline gives CDR1 SGHTA, CDR2 FQGNSA. This CDR3 region has 17 residues.

This clonotype was detected only a few times. This chain joins TRBV7-9 and TRBJ2-5; tentatively, D is TRBD1 or TRBD2 (5 bases each). V was cut by 1 base and J by 5 bases, with 8 bases left in between. Germline V gene sequence: CDR1 SEHNR, CDR2 FQNEAQ (reference sequence). The CDR3 length is 13 residues. CDR3 DNA sequence: TGTGCCAGCAGCTTAGACGGGGCGGAGACCCAGTACTTC. Translated: CASSLDGAETQYF. Full variable domain (outside the CDR3, taken from reference TRBV7-9 and TRBJ2-5): DTGVSQNPRHKITKRGQNVTFRCDPISEHNRLYWYRQTLGQGPEFLTYFQNEAQLEKSRLLSDRFSAERPKGSFSTLEIQRTEQGDSAMYLCASSLDGAETQYFGPGTRLLVL.

A few counts support this clonotype. CDR3 nucleotide sequence: TGTGCCAGCAGCTCTCGACAGGGTCCGGACGAGCAGTACTTC. It encodes CASSSRQGPDEQYF. The genes are TRBV11-2 and TRBJ2-7, with 7 bases aligning to TRBD1. V dropped 4 bases and J dropped 5; count of bases not matched to a gene: 8. Germline assignment: CDR1 SGHAT and CDR2 FQNNGV. This CDR3 has 14 amino acids.

This clonotype was counted between two and nine times. V usage is TRBV6-2 or TRBV6-3 and J usage is TRBJ2-7; 10 nucleotides align to TRBD1. The J segment lost 5 bases and the V segment lost 5 bases, leaving 6 bases of the junction unmatched. CDR1 is MNHEY and CDR2 is SVGEGT in the germline V gene. CDR3 length: 14 residues. Here the CDR3 reads CASSLDRGLNEQYF. The DNA of the CDR3 is TGTGCCAGCAGTCTCGACAGGGGGCTGAACGAGCAGTACTTC.

This clonotype was found a few times. The V gene is TRBV29-1, the J gene TRBJ2-2; maybe TRBD1 (6 bases). Germline assignment: CDR1 SQVTM and CDR2 ANQGSEA. This CDR3 is 16 amino acids long. The germline V and J ends were trimmed by 8 bases and 0 bases, with 19 bases remaining between them. The CDR3 is CSCGLFGTPNTGELFF. CDR3 DNA: TGCAGCTGTGGCCTCTTCGGGACACCGAACACCGGGGAGCTGTTTTTT.

This clonotype was observed once. The genes are TRBV28 and TRBJ1-5, with D maybe TRBD1 (5 bases). V gave up 6 bases and J gave up 6 bases, with 21 bases separating them. Germline V gene data show CDR1 as MDHEN and CDR2 as SYDVKM. There are 16 residues in the CDR3. CDR3 nucleotide sequence: TGTGCCAGCAGCCGCCAACCACCTTCGGGGGTTCAGCCCCAGCATTTT. It is translated as CASSRQPPSGVQPQHF.

The V gene is TRBV11-2, the J gene TRBJ2-3; 8 nucleotides match TRBD2. CDR1 is SGHAT, CDR2 FQNNGV, per germline. This CDR3 spans 15 amino acids. J was trimmed by 6 bases and V by 3 bases; bases with no gene match: 8. As DNA, the CDR3 is TGTGCCAGCAGCTTCCGGGGGGGGCCGGGCGATACGCAGTATTTT. Translation: CASSFRGGPGDTQYF.

On this clonotype itself: This may stem from a read error, because a much larger clone lies one nucleotide away. The chain couples TRBV6-2 or TRBV6-3 to TRBJ1-5, with D perhaps TRBD1 (5 bases). The CDR3 spans 14 residues. Looked up from germline, CDR1 is MNHEY and CDR2 is SVGEGT. The V end lost 3 bases, the J end lost 1 base, and 7 bases lay between the germline ends. Here the CDR3 reads CASSYWTSNQPQHF. The CDR3 DNA sequence: TGTGCCAGCAGTTATTGGACAAGCAATCAGCCCCAGCATTTT.

V usage is TRBV2 and J usage is TRBJ1-1; D gene ambiguous. This CDR3 region has 13 residues. Trimming took 0 bases from V and 6 from J, leaving 8 bases between them. Germline V gene sequence: CDR1 SNHLY, CDR2 FYNNEI. The CDR3 protein is CASSEAISAEAFF. The CDR3 nucleotides are TGTGCCAGCAGTGAAGCGATTTCAGCTGAAGCTTTCTTT.

In its sample, this clonotype was seen a few times. The CDR3 spells CASGDTPYEQYF. As DNA, the CDR3 is TGTGCTAGTGGGGATACGCCGTACGAGCAGTACTTC. The chain uses TRBV12-5 and TRBJ2-7; D remains ambiguous. Germline V gene data show CDR1 as LGHNT and CDR2 as FRNRAP. The CDR3 is 12 amino acids. V was trimmed by 6 bases and J by 4 bases, leaving 10 bases between them.

In this sample, this clonotype turned up a few times. J is TRBJ2-1 and V is TRBV4-3; no firm D call. The CDR3 length is 12 residues. V shed 3 bases and J shed 3 bases, with 3 bases lying between them. Germline loops: CDR1 LGHNA, CDR2 YSLEER. As DNA, the CDR3 is TGCGCCAGCAGCCACTACTACAATGAGCAGTTCTTC. Protein sequence: CASSHYYNEQFF.

This clonotype was recorded a few times. V gene TRBV6-2 or TRBV6-3 combines with J gene TRBJ2-7, with D perhaps matching TRBD1 (6 bases). V dropped 3 bases and J dropped 4 bases, with 13 bases sitting between them. From germline, CDR1 is MNHEY and CDR2 SVGEGT. The CDR3 runs to 14 residues. CDR3 DNA: TGTGCCAGCAGTTATGGACAGCACGATTACGAGCAGTACTTC. Its protein product is CASSYGQHDYEQYF.

This clonotype has just a few counts. This chain joins TRBV7-9 and TRBJ2-3; 8 bases agree with TRBD2. This CDR3 contains 16 residues. V trimming: 2 bases; J trimming: 6 bases; junction bases outside the gene matches: 10. CDR1 SEHNR and CDR2 FQNEAQ come from the germline V gene (reference sequence). The CDR3 nucleotides are TGTGCCAGCAGCTTAAGCCTAGCGGGTCTAGCGGATACGCAGTATTTT. Protein product: CASSLSLAGLADTQYF.